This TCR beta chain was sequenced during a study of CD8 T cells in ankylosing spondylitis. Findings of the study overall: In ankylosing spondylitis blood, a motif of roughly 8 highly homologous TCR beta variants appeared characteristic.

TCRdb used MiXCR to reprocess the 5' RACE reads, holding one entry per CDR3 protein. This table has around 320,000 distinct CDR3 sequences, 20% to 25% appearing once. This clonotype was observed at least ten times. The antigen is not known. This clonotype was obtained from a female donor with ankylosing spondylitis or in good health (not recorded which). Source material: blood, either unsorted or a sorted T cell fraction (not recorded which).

This CDR3 reads CSVLGGATGYTF. The CDR3 coding sequence is TGCAGCGTGTTAGGGGGCGCAACTGGCTACACCTTC. This chain connects TRBV29-1 to TRBJ1-2; 7 positions match TRBD1. Germline assignment: CDR1 SQVTM and CDR2 ANQGSEA. The V segment lost 6 bases and the J segment 7 bases; nucleotides outside the gene matches: 8. CDR3 size: 12 residues.